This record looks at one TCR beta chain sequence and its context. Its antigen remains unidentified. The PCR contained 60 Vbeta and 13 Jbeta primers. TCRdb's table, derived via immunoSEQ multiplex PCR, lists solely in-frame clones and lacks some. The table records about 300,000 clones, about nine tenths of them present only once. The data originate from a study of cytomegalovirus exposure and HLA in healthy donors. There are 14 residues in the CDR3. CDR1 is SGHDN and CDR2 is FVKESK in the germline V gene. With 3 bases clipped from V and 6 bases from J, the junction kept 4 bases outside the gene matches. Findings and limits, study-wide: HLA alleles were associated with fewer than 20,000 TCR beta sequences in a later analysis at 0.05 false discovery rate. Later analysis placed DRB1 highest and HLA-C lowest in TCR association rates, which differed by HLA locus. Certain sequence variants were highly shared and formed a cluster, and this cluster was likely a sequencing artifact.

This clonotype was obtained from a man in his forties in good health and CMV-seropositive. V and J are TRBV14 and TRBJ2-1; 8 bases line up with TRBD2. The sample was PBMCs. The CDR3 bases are TGTGCCAGCAGCCACGGACTAGCAACCAATGAGCAGTTCTTC. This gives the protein CASSHGLATNEQFF.